This is a list of T cell receptor beta chains from one sample in a study of cytomegalovirus exposure and HLA in healthy donors. Data came from immunoSEQ multiplex PCR; TCRdb stores just in-frame clones and leaves some out. This sample has about 140,000 clones, with around 79% found just once. Sequencing was done on a sample of PBMCs. Source of these receptors: a woman aged 30 to 39 in good health and CMV-seronegative. Each CDR3 is given with its conserved first and last residue. A D gene is named only where the DNA matches it firmly. Rows give clone size only sometimes, using once, few, many, or a class for an expanded clone.

>TRBV19|TRBJ2-1|-|TRBD2
TGTGCCAGTAGTATCCTAGGGGAGGGGTCCTACAATGAGCAGTTCTTC
CASSILGEGSYNEQFF
>TRBV10-3|TRBJ1-2|-|-
TGTGCCATCAGTGGGGATCCGGGACATCTACTTAGGTATGGCTACACCTTC
CAISGDPGHLLRYGYTF
>TRBV10-3|TRBJ1-2|-|-
TGTGCCATCAGTGAGCCCCAGGGGCCAGGCTATGGCTACACCTTC
CAISEPQGPGYGYTF
>TRBV7-2|TRBJ2-7|once|TRBD1
TGTGCCAGCAGCCCAGGGACAGGACCTTCGTACGAGCAGTACTTC
CASSPGTGPSYEQYF
>TRBV7-6|TRBJ2-1|-|TRBD2
TGTGCCAGCAGCTTAGTCCCGTCCTCCGGGGGGAATGAGCAGTTCTTC
CASSLVPSSGGNEQFF
>TRBV7-8|TRBJ2-1|-|TRBD1
TGTGCCAGCAGCTTCCAAAGACGCCGGACAGGGCCGTTCAATGAGCAGTTCTTC
CASSFQRRRTGPFNEQFF
>TRBV30|TRBJ2-7|-|-
TGTGCCTGGAGTCGAGATATCTCCTACGAGCAGTACTTC
CAWSRDISYEQYF
>TRBV9|TRBJ2-5|-|TRBD1
TGTGCCAGCAGCGTAGGGACAGGGAACCAAGAGACCCAGTACTTC
CASSVGTGNQETQYF
>TRBV6-5|TRBJ1-1|-|-
TGTGCCAGCAGTTACTCGAGGGTTCAGAATGAAGCTTTCTTT
CASSYSRVQNEAFF
>TRBV5-6|TRBJ2-7|-|-
TGTGCCAGCAGCCCAAGCTTTATCTCCTACGAGCAGTACTTC
CASSPSFISYEQYF
>TRBV10-3|TRBJ1-1|-|-
TGTGCCATCACCACAGGTTCAGGGTTTGGCACTGAAGCTTTCTTT
CAITTGSGFGTEAFF
>TRBV27|TRBJ2-3|-|TRBD1
TGTGCCAGCAGTTCCGGGACAGGGGTCCCAGATACGCAGTATTTT
CASSSGTGVPDTQYF
>TRBV2|TRBJ2-3|-|-
TGTGCCAGCAGACGCGGCCGAGGGGCGGAGGGGACTAGCACAGATACGCAGTATTTT
CASRRGRGAEGTSTDTQYF
>TRBV19|TRBJ2-7|-|-
TGTGCCAGTAGTACGAGCAGAGGCTACGAGCAGTACTTC
CASSTSRGYEQYF
>TRBV25-1|TRBJ1-2|-|TRBD1
TGTGCCAGCAGTGAAGGACAGGGCTCGGGCTATGGCTACACCTTC
CASSEGQGSGYGYTF
>TRBV12-5|TRBJ1-5|-|-
TGTGCTAGTGGTCTGACCTGGCAGCGGCCCCGCGATCAGCCCCAGCATTTT
CASGLTWQRPRDQPQHF
>TRBV5-1|TRBJ1-1|-|-
TGCGCCAGCAGCTTGGACGGCAGAGGCGGCTACACTGAAGCTTTCTTT
CASSLDGRGGYTEAFF
>TRBV18|TRBJ1-5|-|TRBD1
TGTGCCAGCTCACGGGGGACAGGAGGTATTCGCAATCAGCCCCAGCATTTT
CASSRGTGGIRNQPQHF
>TRBV6-5|TRBJ1-4|-|TRBD1
TGTGCCAGCAGTGGGCGGACAGGATTGAATGAAAAACTGTTTTTT
CASSGRTGLNEKLFF
>TRBV6-6|TRBJ2-1|-|TRBD1
TGTGCCAGCAGTTATTTGGGACAGGGGAACAATGAGCAGTTCTTC
CASSYLGQGNNEQFF
>TRBV12-5|TRBJ2-3|-|-
TGTGCTAGTGCTAGGAAGAGGGGGGGGGAAGGGACAGATACGCAGTATTTT
CASARKRGGEGTDTQYF
>TRBV9|TRBJ2-5|-|-
TGTGCCAGCAGCGTAGAGGGGGGGGTCGGGCAAGAGACCCAGTACTTC
CASSVEGGVGQETQYF
>TRBV9|TRBJ2-5|-|TRBD1
TGTGCCAGCAGCGCCACAGGGGGCGGGGAGACCCAGTACTTC
CASSATGGGETQYF
>TRBV10-3|TRBJ1-1|-|TRBD1
TGTGCCATCAGTGAAGGGGCAGGGGGGAACACTGAAGCTTTCTTT
CAISEGAGGNTEAFF
>TRBV5-1|TRBJ1-3|-|TRBD1
TGCGCCAGCAGCCCAGGGACAGGCAAACTCTCTGGAAACACCATATATTTT
CASSPGTGKLSGNTIYF
>TRBV21-1|TRBJ1-5|-|-
TGTGCCAGCAGCAAAGTGGGGGCAGGGGGTCAGCCCCAGCATTTT
CASSKVGAGGQPQHF
>TRBV15|TRBJ2-1|-|TRBD2
TGTGCCACTTCGGGGGGCTACAATGAGCAGTTCTTC
CATSGGYNEQFF
>TRBV6-5|TRBJ1-2|few|TRBD1
TGTGCCAGCAGTTACCGTAGGACAGGGGGTAACTATGGCTACACCTTC
CASSYRRTGGNYGYTF
>TRBV2|TRBJ1-1|-|-
TGTGCCAGCAGTGGGGTGGAGAGTGAAGCTTTCTTT
CASSGVESEAFF
>TRBV5-1|TRBJ1-2|-|-
TGCGCCAGCAGCGCCACCACAGGGACCGTCTATGGCTACACCTTC
CASSATTGTVYGYTF
>TRBV9|TRBJ1-1|-|TRBD1
TGTGCCAGCAGCGCTGGACAGGGGGTCGCGGACACTGAAGCTTTCTTT
CASSAGQGVADTEAFF
>TRBV19|TRBJ1-1|-|TRBD1
TGTGCCAGTACCTTGGACAGGGGGCCGCTTGACCGTGAAGCTTTCTTT
CASTLDRGPLDREAFF
>TRBV9|TRBJ2-1|-|TRBD2
TGTGCCAGCAGCGGTACGGGGGGGCCGCGGAATGAGCAGTTCTTC
CASSGTGGPRNEQFF
>TRBV4-1|TRBJ1-1|-|-
TGCGCCAGCAGCCTGACAGTGAACACTGAAGCTTTCTTT
CASSLTVNTEAFF
>TRBV7-2|TRBJ1-5|-|TRBD1
TGTGCCAGCAGCTCAGGTCACAGGGGGAGCAATCAGCCCCAGCATTTT
CASSSGHRGSNQPQHF
>TRBV6-1|TRBJ1-6|-|TRBD1
TGTGCCAGCAGTCCGCTGACAGGGACTAATTCACCCCTCCACTTT
CASSPLTGTNSPLHF